Below are 31 T cell receptor beta chains sequenced from a single sample in a study of cytomegalovirus exposure and HLA in healthy donors (dated by TCRdb to between 2016 and 2019). The library was generated by the immunoSEQ multiplex PCR assay. For the multiplex PCR, a mixture combining 60 forward primers for TCR Vbeta segments and 13 reverse primers for TCR Jbeta segments was used. The table was pulled from immuneACCESS by TCRdb, which kept in-frame rearrangements only. Such tables lose some clones; where checked, under half of the loss comes from unresolved V genes, and the rest has no known cause. This sample lists approximately 140,000 clones; about 80% were detected once. Of the sample, around 4.1% is held by the ten largest clones. What was sequenced was PBMCs. The receptors shown here come from a middle-aged woman in good health and CMV-seronegative.

CDR3 DNA: TGCGCCAGCAGCCAACCGACTAGCGGGCCACGAGAGACCCAGTACTTC. Translating it yields CASSQPTSGPRETQYF. The V call is TRBV4-1, the J call TRBJ2-5; 10 nucleotides match TRBD2. Germline CDR1 reads MGHRA; CDR2 reads YSYEKL. With 2 bases clipped from V and 4 bases from J, the junction kept 7 bases outside the gene matches. The CDR3 spans 16 residues.

The chain couples TRBV6-5 to TRBJ1-6; D not resolved. This CDR3 is 14 amino acids long. V lost 5 bases to trimming and J lost 11 bases, with 16 bases between them. Germline assignment: CDR1 MNHEY and CDR2 SVGAGI. The CDR3 DNA reads TGTGCCAGCAGTAACCATGGGAGGGCGACACCCCTCCACTTT. Its protein product is CASSNHGRATPLHF.

The gene calls are TRBV18 and TRBJ1-2; 7 bases align to TRBD1. This CDR3 has 12 residues. Germline V gene lookup returns CDR1 KGHSH and CDR2 LQKENI. V lost 6 bases to trimming and J lost 8 bases; unmatched junction nucleotides: 6. This chain's CDR3 is CASSPQGEGYTF. DNA of the CDR3: TGTGCCAGCTCCCCGCAGGGGGAGGGCTACACCTTC.

The sample holds a few counts of this clone. The J gene is TRBJ1-1, the V gene TRBV9; TRBD1 matches 8 bases. Germline V lookup: CDR1 SGDLS, CDR2 YYNGEE. J was trimmed by 3 bases and V by 0 bases; bases with no gene match: 7. CDR3 size: 16 residues. CDR3 sequence (DNA): TGTGCCAGCAGCGTAGGTCCCCAGACAGGGGACACTGAAGCTTTCTTT. It specifies CASSVGPQTGDTEAFF.

The chain couples TRBV5-6 to TRBJ2-6, with 7 nucleotides matching TRBD1. The CDR3 extends over 17 amino acids. Germline V gene lookup returns CDR1 SGHDT and CDR2 YYEEEE. J gave up 1 base and V 7 bases, and 11 bases lay outside the gene matches. In nucleotides, the CDR3 is TGTGCCAGCTCCAGGACAGGACTCTGGTCTGGGGCCAACGTCCTGACTTTC. As protein: CASSRTGLWSGANVLTF.

This chain uses TRBV18 with TRBJ2-5; no reliable D call. Per germline, CDR1 KGHSH and CDR2 LQKENI. CDR3 size: 12 residues. V lost 0 bases to trimming and J lost 4 bases, with 3 bases between them. This chain's CDR3 is CASSPPRETQYF. Here the CDR3 DNA reads TGTGCCAGCTCACCACCGAGAGAGACCCAGTACTTC.

The rearrangement uses TRBV27 and TRBJ1-2; 9 bases line up with TRBD1. V dropped 5 bases and J dropped 1; count of bases not matched to a gene: 11. The germline CDR1 and CDR2 sequences are MNHEY and SMNVEV (reference sequence). The CDR3 length is 17 residues. In DNA, the CDR3 is TGTGCCAGCAGTGCATCCTCCGGGACAGGGATTAACTATGGCTACACCTTC. Its protein product is CASSASSGTGINYGYTF.

This sequence joins TRBV27 and TRBJ2-2; D is unclear. The V and J ends lost 5 bases and 1 base respectively, with 11 bases between them. This CDR3 has 15 amino acids. Germline V lookup: CDR1 MNHEY, CDR2 SMNVEV (reference sequence). The CDR3: CASSTRTLNTGELFF. The CDR3 nucleotides read TGTGCCAGCAGTACACGAACCCTGAACACCGGGGAGCTGTTTTTT.

The J gene is TRBJ1-1, the V gene TRBV5-5; weak D call: TRBD1 (5 bases). Germline V lookup: CDR1 SGHKS, CDR2 YYEKEE (reference sequence). V was shortened by 3 bases and J by 0 bases, with 12 bases between the two germline ends. This CDR3 spans 15 amino acids. CDR3 loop: CASSWTDRMNTEAFF. CDR3 sequence (DNA): TGTGCCAGCAGCTGGACCGACAGAATGAACACTGAAGCTTTCTTT.

Details on this clone: The identical CDR3 is also encoded by other nucleotide sequences in the sample. The V and J genes are TRBV4-3 and TRBJ2-7; a weak D match, TRBD2 (7 bases). The germline V and J ends were trimmed by 1 base and 3 bases, with 13 bases remaining between them. CDR1 is LGHNA and CDR2 is YSLEER in the germline V gene. CDR3 size: 15 residues. The CDR3 DNA sequence: TGCGCCAGCAGCCAAGTGTGGGGGGGCCTCTACGAGCAGTACTTC. Protein: CASSQVWGGLYEQYF.

The chain recombines TRBV5-1 with TRBJ1-2, with 10 nucleotides matching TRBD1. The CDR3 loop spans 14 amino acids. Per the germline V gene, CDR1 is SGHRS and CDR2 is YFSETQ. After removal of 0 bases from V and 8 bases from J, the junction contained 4 bases not matched to a gene. The CDR3 DNA reads as TGCGCCAGCAGCTTGGGGGACAGGGGCCACGGCTACACCTTC. Translating it yields CASSLGDRGHGYTF.

This sequence joins TRBV4-3 and TRBJ1-2; 8 bases align to TRBD1. From germline, CDR1 is LGHNA and CDR2 YSLEER. V gave up 1 base and J gave up 3 bases; unmatched junction bases: 4. CDR3 size: 15 residues. CDR3 protein: CASSQGAGGDYGYTF. CDR3 DNA: TGCGCCAGCAGCCAAGGGGCAGGGGGCGACTATGGCTACACCTTC.

The CDR3 bases are TGTGCCAGCAGAGAGCATGGGGGCGCGGGTCCCGAAGCTTTCTTT. It specifies CASREHGGAGPEAFF. The chain joins TRBV6-5 to TRBJ1-1, with D possibly TRBD1 on 6 matching bases. Germline CDR1 MNHEY, CDR2 SVGAGI. V was shortened by 6 bases and J by 8 bases, with 22 bases between the two germline ends. This CDR3 region has 15 residues.

The chain has TRBV4-2 and TRBJ2-3; 8 positions match TRBD2. The junction had 11 bases not matched to a gene; V was cut back by 3 bases and J by 3 bases. Germline values: CDR1 LGHNA, CDR2 YNFKEQ. CDR3 length equals 17 residues. CDR3 sequence reads: CASSHSRGGGGTDTQYF. CDR3 nucleotide sequence: TGTGCCAGCAGCCACTCCCGGGGTGGCGGGGGGACAGATACGCAGTATTTT.

To note about this clone: A read error may account for a junction end that differs from germline. The V call is TRBV7-7, the J call TRBJ2-3, with D unclear. CDR3 length: 13 amino acids. Germline-derived CDR1 and CDR2 are SSHAT and FNYEAQ (reference sequence). CDR3 amino acids: CASSSQLGDTQYF. The CDR3 DNA reads as TGTGCTAGCAGCTCACAGCTCGGAGATACGCAGTATTTT.

The rearrangement uses TRBV7-8 and TRBJ2-3; no firm D call. Germline V gives CDR1 SGHVS, CDR2 FQNEAQ. The CDR3 is 16 residues long. The ends were cut back, 1 base at V and 1 base at J, with 12 bases in the middle. CDR3 bases: TGTGCCAGCAGCTTAGTGTCGGGTGGCGGCACAGATACGCAGTATTTT. Protein sequence: CASSLVSGGGTDTQYF.

The chain has TRBV28 and TRBJ1-3, with 9 bases fitting TRBD1. The ends lost 6 bases at V and 0 bases at J; junction bases unmatched: 18. Per germline, CDR1 MDHEN and CDR2 SYDVKM. The CDR3 runs 20 residues. CDR3 sequence: CASSPGDGTGIILSGNTIYF. The CDR3 nucleotides read TGTGCCAGCAGCCCTGGGGATGGGACAGGGATTATTCTCTCTGGAAACACCATATATTTT.

The J gene is TRBJ2-2, the V gene TRBV15; 8 bases map to TRBD1. CDR1 and CDR2 from the germline V gene are LNHNV and YYDKDF (reference sequence). The length of the CDR3 is 14 residues. The V and J ends lost 8 bases and 4 bases, in that order; junction bases with no gene match: 6. The CDR3 sequence: CATAGGRGTGELFF. CDR3 nucleotide sequence: TGTGCCACCGCAGGGGGCCGTGGCACCGGGGAGCTGTTTTTT.

The chain links TRBV6-6 to TRBJ2-1, with D possibly being TRBD2 (5 bases). V lost 6 bases and J 9 bases, leaving 12 bases between the germline ends. This CDR3 has 12 amino acids. CDR1 is MNHNY, CDR2 SVGAGI, per germline (reference sequence). The DNA for the CDR3 is TGTGCCAGCAGACCCCCAGAGGGTGAGCAGTTCTTC. This translates into CASRPPEGEQFF.

This clone was recorded only once. The chain uses TRBV5-1 and TRBJ2-2, with 7 positions matching TRBD2. CDR3 length equals 14 residues. The germline V gene has CDR1 SGHRS and CDR2 YFSETQ. V shed 1 base and J 3 bases; nucleotides not matched to a gene: 0. CDR3 nucleotides: TGCGCCAGCAGCTTGACTAGCGACACCGGGGAGCTGTTTTTT. This translates into CASSLTSDTGELFF.

The chain recombines TRBV15 with TRBJ1-4; TRBD1 aligns across 11 bases. This CDR3 spans 17 amino acids. V was clipped by 0 bases and J by 5 bases; unmatched bases: 5. Germline V lookup: CDR1 LNHNV, CDR2 YYDKDF (reference sequence). The DNA of the CDR3 is TGTGCCACCAGCAGAGATCGGACAGGGGGCGGGAATGAAAAACTGTTTTTT. Its translation is CATSRDRTGGGNEKLFF. Filled out from reference TRBV15 and TRBJ1-4, the complete variable domain reads DAMVIQNPRYQVTQFGKPVTLSCSQTLNHNVMYWYQQKSSQAPKLLFHYYDKDFNNEADTPDNFQSRRPNTSFCFLDIRSPGLGDTAMYLCATSRDRTGGGNEKLFFGSGTQLSVL.

V and J are TRBV4-1 and TRBJ1-4, with D perhaps matching TRBD1 (6 bases). Germline CDR1 MGHRA, CDR2 YSYEKL. The ends were cut back, 0 bases at V and 0 bases at J, with 14 bases in the middle. The CDR3 runs 18 residues. The CDR3 region has the DNA TGCGCCAGCAGCCAAGAGCGGACAGCTCCTCCAACTAATGAAAAACTGTTTTTT. Protein: CASSQERTAPPTNEKLFF.

This chain uses TRBV29-1 with TRBJ2-5, with 10 bases matching TRBD2. V dropped 0 bases and J dropped 5; count of bases not matched to a gene: 6. The CDR3 extends over 15 amino acids. Germline V gene lookup returns CDR1 SQVTM and CDR2 ANQGSEA. Written as DNA, the CDR3 is TGCAGCGTTGAAGATTGGACTAGCGGTCTTGAGACCCAGTACTTC. Amino acids: CSVEDWTSGLETQYF. Full variable domain (rest looked up from reference TRBV29-1 and TRBJ2-5): SAVISQKPSRDICQRGTSLTIQCQVDSQVTMMFWYRQQPGQSLTLIATANQGSEATYESGFVIDKFPISRPNLTFSTLTVSNMSPEDSSIYLCSVEDWTSGLETQYFGPGTRLLVL.

This rearrangement joins TRBV28 to TRBJ1-4; 8 bases match TRBD1. V gave up 4 bases and J gave up 7 bases; unmatched junction bases: 11. Germline V lookup: CDR1 MDHEN, CDR2 SYDVKM. The CDR3 sequence is 16 residues long. This chain's CDR3 is CASSSPYRGRGEKLFF. DNA of the CDR3: TGTGCCAGCAGTTCCCCATACAGGGGGAGAGGTGAAAAACTGTTTTTT. Full variable domain (rest looked up from reference TRBV28 and TRBJ1-4): DVKVTQSSRYLVKRTGEKVFLECVQDMDHENMFWYRQDPGLGLRLIYFSYDVKMKEKGDIPEGYSVSREKKERFSLILESASTNQTSMYLCASSSPYRGRGEKLFFGSGTQLSVL.

This chain uses TRBV4-1 with TRBJ2-2; D remains ambiguous. V lost 8 bases and J 0 bases, leaving 7 bases between the germline ends. The CDR3 consists of 13 residues. Germline values: CDR1 MGHRA, CDR2 YSYEKL. Here the CDR3 reads CASGYSNTGELFF. CDR3 DNA sequence: TGCGCCAGCGGTTACTCGAACACCGGGGAGCTGTTTTTT.

V gene TRBV19 combines with J gene TRBJ1-5; 9 bases match TRBD1. J was trimmed by 6 bases and V by 5 bases; bases with no gene match: 5. This CDR3 region has 14 residues. Per germline, CDR1 LNHDA and CDR2 SQIVND (reference sequence). This CDR3 reads CASSVTGGSQPQHF. The CDR3 coding sequence is TGTGCCAGTAGTGTAACAGGGGGCAGTCAGCCCCAGCATTTT.

The chain combines TRBV28 with TRBJ1-1; D ambiguous. Trimming took 0 bases from V and 6 from J, leaving 14 bases between them. The germline V gene encodes CDR1 MDHEN and CDR2 SYDVKM. CDR3 length: 15 amino acids. The CDR3 bases are TGTGCCAGCAGTTTATGGGGCGTGCGTCAGGCTGAAGCTTTCTTT. Its translation is CASSLWGVRQAEAFF.

The chain is built from TRBV14 and TRBJ2-1; D is unclear. V gave up 0 bases and J gave up 3 bases, with 6 bases separating them. The CDR3 runs 14 residues. CDR1 is SGHDN, CDR2 FVKESK, per germline. CDR3 DNA: TGTGCCAGCAGCCAAGATGGGCACTACAATGAGCAGTTCTTC. This encodes CASSQDGHYNEQFF.

This clone was detected only a few times. The chain recombines TRBV4-1 with TRBJ2-7; 10 positions match TRBD1. Germline assignment: CDR1 MGHRA and CDR2 YSYEKL. The V gene end was trimmed by 2 bases and the J gene end by 3 bases; junction bases not matched to a gene: 4. CDR3 length: 15 amino acids. The CDR3 DNA reads TGCGCCAGCAGCCAAATCGGGGACAGGGGCTACGAGCAGTACTTC. As protein: CASSQIGDRGYEQYF.

The rearrangement uses TRBV4-2 and TRBJ2-3; D unresolved. The CDR3 has 13 residues. The ends were cut back, 0 bases at V and 6 bases at J, with 7 bases in the middle. Germline V gives CDR1 LGHNA, CDR2 YNFKEQ. CDR3: CASSQDNGDTQYF. CDR3 in DNA: TGTGCCAGCAGCCAAGATAACGGGGATACGCAGTATTTT.

This clone was found a few times. This chain joins TRBV7-2 and TRBJ2-7, with D maybe TRBD2 (6 bases). CDR3 length: 13 residues. Germline V lookup: CDR1 SGHTA, CDR2 FQGNSA. Deletions cut 8 bases from V and 2 bases from J, with 13 bases between. Here the CDR3 DNA reads TGTGCCAGCCGACCGGGGGTCACCTACGAGCAGTACTTC. Its protein is CASRPGVTYEQYF. Supplemented by reference TRBV7-2 and TRBJ2-7, the full variable domain reads GAGVSQSPSNKVTEKGKDVELRCDPISGHTALYWYRQSLGQGLEFLIYFQGNSAPDKSGLPSDRFSAERTGGSVSTLTIQRTQQEDSAVYLCASRPGVTYEQYFGPGTRLTVT.